The 26 T cell receptor beta chains listed next were all sequenced from one sample in a study of T cell repertoires in cytomegalovirus infection. Antigen specificity for these receptors is unknown. One entry per CDR3 protein results from TCRdb running MiXCR on the reads. The profile shows about 830,000 distinct CDR3 sequences, around a third of them singletons. The source was cultured CD8+ T cells from PBMCs, collected from culture after CMV antigen stimulation. These receptors all stem from a human donor in good health (CMV status not recorded). Some clones in this sample may be carry-over from other donors' samples.

CDR3 coding DNA: TGTGCCAGCAGCTTCGCCCCTCGGACAGAGGTAGGCGAGCAGTACTTC. It specifies CASSFAPRTEVGEQYF. The chain links TRBV7-9 to TRBJ2-7, with a possible D match to TRBD1 (6 bases). The V end lost 3 bases, the J end lost 6 bases, and 21 bases lay between the germline ends. CDR1 SEHNR and CDR2 FQNEAQ come from the germline V gene (reference sequence). The CDR3 consists of 16 residues.

This clonotype was seen only a few times. The CDR3 loop is CASSRTSGRTDTQYF. CDR3 nucleotides: TGTGCCAGCAGTCGGACTAGCGGGCGCACAGATACGCAGTATTTT. The chain carries TRBV6-1 and TRBJ2-3; the match to TRBD2 covers 11 bases. The CDR3 is made up of 15 amino acids. Germline CDR1 MNHNS, CDR2 SASEGT. The V gene end was trimmed by 5 bases and the J gene end by 1 base; junction bases not matched to a gene: 2.

The chain links TRBV28 to TRBJ2-7; D is possibly TRBD1 or TRBD2 (7 bases each). The length of the CDR3 is 12 residues. The V gene's germline CDR1 is MDHEN and CDR2 SYDVKM. Trimming took 3 bases from V and 7 from J, leaving 10 bases between them. CDR3 amino acids: CASSFQGGEQYV. The CDR3 DNA reads as TGTGCCAGCAGTTTTCAGGGGGGGGAGCAGTACGTC.

The chain couples TRBV19 to TRBJ2-3; no reliable D call. Germline CDR1 reads LNHDA; CDR2 reads SQIVND (reference sequence). V lost 3 bases and J lost 3, with 13 bases in between. The CDR3 runs to 15 residues. The CDR3 loop reads CASSILALNTDTQYF. The CDR3 DNA reads as TGTGCCAGTAGTATCCTGGCCTTGAATACAGATACGCAGTATTTT. The full variable domain, rest sourced from reference TRBV19 and TRBJ2-3, is DGGITQSPKYLFRKEGQNVTLSCEQNLNHDAMYWYRQDPGQGLRLIYYSQIVNDFQKGDIAEGYSVSREKKESFPLTVTSAQKNPTAFYLCASSILALNTDTQYFGPGTRLTVL.

J is TRBJ1-1 and V is TRBV6-2 or TRBV6-3, with D tentatively TRBD1 (6 bases). V was shortened by 10 bases and J by 4 bases, with 34 bases between the two germline ends. Germline V gene data show CDR1 as MNHEY and CDR2 as SVGEGT. The CDR3 is 19 residues long. The CDR3 coding sequence is TGTGCCACGAGGGCCACGAGGGGGACTCTTAGTTCTTTGGGCACTGAAGCTTTCTTT. Its translation is CATRATRGTLSSLGTEAFF.

Ten or more counts support this clonotype. The chain couples TRBV12-3 or TRBV12-4 to TRBJ2-3; D remains ambiguous. The CDR3 length is 15 residues. Trimming left V 3 bases short and J 2 bases short, with 12 bases between. CDR3 bases: TGTGCCAGCAGTTTGGGCCTCGGAGCCACAGATACGCAGTATTTT. Protein product: CASSLGLGATDTQYF.

This clonotype was observed a handful of times. The chain has TRBV11-3 and TRBJ2-3; TRBD2 agrees at 7 bases. Germline V CDR1 and CDR2: SGHNT, YENEEA. Unmatched junction bases numbered 12, after V lost 1 base and J lost 2 bases. The CDR3 covers 18 residues. Here the CDR3 reads CASSLVGLGLRITDTQYF. The DNA for the CDR3 is TGTGCCAGCAGCTTAGTGGGCCTGGGACTAAGAATCACAGATACGCAGTATTTT.

Only a few counts were recorded for this clonotype. The chain carries TRBV15 and TRBJ2-3, with 8 bases aligning to TRBD2. CDR3 size: 14 residues. Germline CDR1 is LNHNV and CDR2 is YYDKDF (reference sequence). Losses at the gene ends were 4 bases for V and 5 bases for J; bases not matched to a gene: 5. The CDR3 coding sequence is TGTGCCACCAGCACTGGGACTAGAGTAGATACGCAGTATTTT. Encoded protein: CATSTGTRVDTQYF. The variable domain in full, with the rest retrieved from reference TRBV15 and TRBJ2-3, is DAMVIQNPRYQVTQFGKPVTLSCSQTLNHNVMYWYQQKSSQAPKLLFHYYDKDFNNEADTPDNFQSRRPNTSFCFLDIRSPGLGDTAMYLCATSTGTRVDTQYFGPGTRLTVL.

On this clonotype itself: One base away lies a much larger clone, so this may be a sequencing read error. This sequence joins TRBV12-5 and TRBJ1-5; D may be TRBD1 (5 bases). There are 14 residues in the CDR3. In germline, CDR1 is LGHNT, CDR2 FRNRAP. CDR3 in amino acids: CASGGPYSNQSQHF. CDR3 in DNA: TGTGCTAGTGGGGGGCCGTATAGCAATCAGTCCCAGCATTTT.

The gene calls are TRBV7-9 and TRBJ2-7, with a tentative D call TRBD1 (5 bases). Germline CDR1 is SEHNR and CDR2 is FQNEAQ (reference sequence). Trimming removed 8 bases at V and 5 bases at J, with 10 bases between. CDR3 length: 11 residues. The chain's CDR3 is CASGARDEQYV. CDR3 sequence (DNA): TGTGCCAGCGGGGCTCGGGACGAGCAGTACGTC.

The sample holds a few counts of this clonotype. V is TRBV7-2 and J is TRBJ1-3; no clear D gene. This CDR3 has 16 residues. Germline values: CDR1 SGHTA, CDR2 FQGNSA. V lost 5 bases and J 0 bases, leaving 14 bases between the germline ends. The DNA for the CDR3 is TGTGCCAGCAGCCCAGACGGACCGATCTCTGGAAACACCATATATTTT. Amino acids: CASSPDGPISGNTIYF. Full variable domain (rest looked up from reference TRBV7-2 and TRBJ1-3): GAGVSQSPSNKVTEKGKDVELRCDPISGHTALYWYRQSLGQGLEFLIYFQGNSAPDKSGLPSDRFSAERTGGSVSTLTIQRTQQEDSAVYLCASSPDGPISGNTIYFGEGSWLTVV.

This chain connects TRBV11-2 to TRBJ2-3, with TRBD2 matching 9 bases. V dropped 6 bases and J dropped 6; count of bases not matched to a gene: 7. The CDR3 is made up of 14 amino acids. The germline V gene encodes CDR1 SGHAT and CDR2 FQNNGV. The CDR3: CASSLSGGGDTQYF. Here the CDR3 DNA reads TGTGCCAGCAGTCTTAGCGGGGGTGGGGATACGCAGTATTTT.

This clonotype was seen just once. The chain joins TRBV20-1 to TRBJ1-1, with 7 bases lining up with TRBD1. Germline CDR1 reads DFQATT; CDR2 reads SNEGSKA (reference sequence). This CDR3 has 14 residues. V was clipped by 3 bases and J by 6 bases; unmatched bases: 10. The CDR3: CSARPTGEFPEAFF. CDR3 nucleotide sequence: TGCAGTGCTAGGCCTACAGGGGAATTCCCTGAAGCTTTCTTT.

There are a few counts of this clonotype. The J gene is TRBJ1-1, the V gene TRBV7-9, with a weak D call TRBD1 (5 bases). This CDR3 region has 15 residues. CDR1 is SEHNR and CDR2 is FQNEAQ in the germline V gene (reference sequence). Trimming removed 5 bases at V and 3 bases at J, with 16 bases between. CDR3 residues: CASSHLQGEDTEAFF. The CDR3 DNA follows: TGTGCCAGCAGCCACCTCCAGGGAGAGGACACTGAAGCTTTCTTT.

The genes are TRBV11-2 and TRBJ2-2, with D possibly being TRBD1 or TRBD2 (5 bases each). This CDR3 spans 16 amino acids. Germline V CDR1 and CDR2: SGHAT, FQNNGV. The V end was cut by 0 bases, the J end by 9 bases, with 17 bases between. The DNA for the CDR3 is TGTGCCAGCAGCTTAGAAGGCTGGGACCTAGGTTGGGAGCTGTTTTTT. Protein: CASSLEGWDLGWELFF. The full variable domain, its missing parts supplied by reference TRBV11-2 and TRBJ2-2, is EAGVAQSPRYKIIEKRQSVAFWCNPISGHATLYWYQQILGQGPKLLIQFQNNGVVDDSQLPKDRFSAERLKGVDSTLKIQPAKLEDSAVYLCASSLEGWDLGWELFFGEGSRLTVL.

This sequence joins TRBV9 and TRBJ1-2; no clear D. This CDR3 is built from 13 residues. Germline CDR1 is SGDLS and CDR2 is YYNGEE. Trimming took off 0 bases at V and 7 bases at J, with 10 bases between the two ends. CDR3 sequence reads: CASSVGEGSGYTF. The CDR3 nucleotides read TGTGCCAGCAGCGTAGGAGAAGGGTCTGGCTACACCTTC.

The V and J genes are TRBV5-3 and TRBJ2-7, with D unclear. TRBV5-3 is identified as an open reading frame with a role that is uncertain. V was pared by 8 bases and J by 2 bases, with 23 bases between. This CDR3 region has 16 residues. CDR3: CASSYALGQETYEQYF. The CDR3 region has the DNA TGTGCCAGCAGTTACGCATTGGGCCAGGAGACCTACGAGCAGTACTTC.

The J gene is TRBJ1-1, the V gene TRBV29-1, with D possibly matching TRBD1 (6 bases). The V gene's germline CDR1 is SQVTM and CDR2 ANQGSEA. The CDR3 sequence is 14 residues long. V was shortened by 4 bases and J by 0 bases, with 12 bases between the two germline ends. CDR3 DNA: TGCAGCGTTGTTGGGGGCAGTCTGAACACTGAAGCTTTCTTT. Its translation is CSVVGGSLNTEAFF.

CDR3 protein: CASSLELAGDSYEQYF. Here the CDR3 DNA reads TGTGCCAGCAGTTTAGAACTAGCGGGGGACTCCTACGAGCAGTACTTC. The chain joins TRBV12-3 or TRBV12-4 to TRBJ2-7, with 11 bases identical to TRBD2. With V trimmed by 1 base and J by 0 bases, 2 bases remained unmatched. The CDR3 contains 16 residues.

The rearrangement links TRBV27 to TRBJ2-2; D not resolved. This CDR3 contains 15 residues. V lost 5 bases and J 0 bases, leaving 10 bases between the germline ends. Germline CDR1 and CDR2: MNHEY and SMNVEV (reference sequence). This CDR3 reads CASSPGPANTGELFF. CDR3 DNA sequence: TGTGCCAGCAGTCCAGGACCGGCGAACACCGGGGAGCTGTTTTTT.

This clonotype came up a few times. Written as DNA, the CDR3 is TGTGCCAGCAGACGGGACTCCCGGCAAGCTGGAAACACCATATATTTT. Translating gives CASRRDSRQAGNTIYF. The gene calls are TRBV11-2 and TRBJ1-3; tentatively, D is TRBD1 (5 bases). CDR3 size: 16 residues. V dropped 6 bases and J dropped 2 bases, with 17 bases sitting between them. From germline, CDR1 is SGHAT and CDR2 FQNNGV. The full variable domain, rest sourced from reference TRBV11-2 and TRBJ1-3, is EAGVAQSPRYKIIEKRQSVAFWCNPISGHATLYWYQQILGQGPKLLIQFQNNGVVDDSQLPKDRFSAERLKGVDSTLKIQPAKLEDSAVYLCASRRDSRQAGNTIYFGEGSWLTVV.

In its sample, this clonotype was seen many times. The rearrangement links TRBV12-3 or TRBV12-4 to TRBJ2-2; perhaps TRBD2 as D (5 bases). This CDR3 spans 15 amino acids. Trimming cost V 7 bases and J 3 bases, with 15 bases left between them. CDR3 coding DNA: TGTGCCAGCACCCCGGGAATTGTGGACACCGGGGAGCTGTTTTTT. It specifies CASTPGIVDTGELFF.

The chain recombines TRBV13 with TRBJ2-1, with TRBD1 matching 9 bases. The CDR3 length is 15 residues. Germline V CDR1 and CDR2: PRHDT, FYEKMQ (reference sequence). V lost 7 bases, J lost 8 bases, and 12 bases stayed unmatched. The CDR3 DNA reads as TGTGCCAGCACCTTCCCCACAGGGGGCGGAGATGAGCAGTTCTTC. Translated, it gives CASTFPTGGGDEQFF.

This clonotype was detected only a few times. The chain recombines TRBV2 with TRBJ2-3; a weak D match, TRBD1 (6 bases). The CDR3 spans 14 residues. Between the trimmed V and J ends, which lost 1 base and 2 bases, there was a span of 7 bases. CDR1 is SNHLY and CDR2 is FYNNEI in the germline V gene. The CDR3 bases are TGTGCCAGCAGTGAAGACAGGGCCACAGATACGCAGTATTTT. Translated: CASSEDRATDTQYF.

The rearrangement uses TRBV7-8 and TRBJ2-1; 7 bases align to TRBD1. The CDR3 runs to 15 residues. The V gene's germline CDR1 is SGHVS and CDR2 FQNEAQ. After removal of 4 bases from V and 6 bases from J, the junction contained 9 bases not matched to a gene. This CDR3 is CASSSRTGGRNEQFF. Written as DNA, the CDR3 is TGTGCCAGCAGCTCCCGGACAGGAGGCCGCAATGAGCAGTTCTTC.

The table lists this clonotype with a few counts. This sequence joins TRBV7-9 and TRBJ2-7, with 9 bases fitting TRBD1. There are 15 residues in the CDR3. Germline-derived CDR1 and CDR2 are SEHNR and FQNEAQ (reference sequence). With 5 bases clipped from V and 3 bases from J, the junction kept 8 bases outside the gene matches. This CDR3 reads CASSRRTDRGYEQYF. DNA for the CDR3: TGTGCCAGCAGCCGAAGGACGGACAGGGGCTACGAGCAGTACTTC.